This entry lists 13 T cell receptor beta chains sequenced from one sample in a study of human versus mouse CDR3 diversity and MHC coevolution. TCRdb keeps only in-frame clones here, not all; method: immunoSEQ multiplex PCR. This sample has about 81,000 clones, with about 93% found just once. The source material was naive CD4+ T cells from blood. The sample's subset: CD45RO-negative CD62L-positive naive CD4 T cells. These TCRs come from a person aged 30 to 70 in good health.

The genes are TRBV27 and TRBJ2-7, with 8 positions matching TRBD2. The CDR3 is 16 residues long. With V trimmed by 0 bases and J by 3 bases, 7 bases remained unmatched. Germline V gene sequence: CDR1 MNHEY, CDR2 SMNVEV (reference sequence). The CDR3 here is CASSLSSGGPYYEQYF. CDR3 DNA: TGTGCCAGCAGTTTATCGAGCGGGGGTCCTTACTACGAGCAGTACTTC.

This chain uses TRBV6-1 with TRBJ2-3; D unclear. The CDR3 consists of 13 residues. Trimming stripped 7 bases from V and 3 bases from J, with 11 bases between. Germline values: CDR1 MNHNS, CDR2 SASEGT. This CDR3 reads CASTLVVTDTQYF. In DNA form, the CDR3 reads TGTGCCAGCACCTTAGTCGTTACAGATACGCAGTATTTT.

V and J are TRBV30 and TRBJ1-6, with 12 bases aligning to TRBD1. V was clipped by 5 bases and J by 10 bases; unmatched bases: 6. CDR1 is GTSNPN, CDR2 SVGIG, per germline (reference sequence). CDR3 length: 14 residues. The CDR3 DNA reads TGTGCCTGGTCCAGGGACAGGGGGCAATCACCCCTCCACTTT. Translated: CAWSRDRGQSPLHF.

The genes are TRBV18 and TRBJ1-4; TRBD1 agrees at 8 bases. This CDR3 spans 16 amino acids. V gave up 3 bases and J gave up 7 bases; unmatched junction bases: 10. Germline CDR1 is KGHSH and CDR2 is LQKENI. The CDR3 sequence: CASSPIGQGAGEKLFF. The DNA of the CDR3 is TGTGCCAGCTCACCGATCGGACAGGGCGCAGGTGAAAAACTGTTTTTT.

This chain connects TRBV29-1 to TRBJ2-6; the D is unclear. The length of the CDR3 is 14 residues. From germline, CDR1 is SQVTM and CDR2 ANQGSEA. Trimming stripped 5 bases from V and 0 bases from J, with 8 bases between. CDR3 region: CSVTGISGANVLTF. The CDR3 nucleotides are TGCAGCGTTACTGGTATCTCTGGGGCCAACGTCCTGACTTTC.

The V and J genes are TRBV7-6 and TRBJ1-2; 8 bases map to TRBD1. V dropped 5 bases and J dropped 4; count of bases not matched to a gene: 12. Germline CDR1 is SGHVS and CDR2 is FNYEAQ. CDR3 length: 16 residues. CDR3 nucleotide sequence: TGTGCCAGCAGCCCCAGACCAGGGGGCGCCCCCTATGGCTACACCTTC. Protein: CASSPRPGGAPYGYTF.

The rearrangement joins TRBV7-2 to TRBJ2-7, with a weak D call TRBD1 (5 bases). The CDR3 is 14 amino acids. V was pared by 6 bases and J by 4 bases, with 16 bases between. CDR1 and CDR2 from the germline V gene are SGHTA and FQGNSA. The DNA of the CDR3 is TGTGCCAGCAGATTTGCCCAAGGGGATTACGAGCAGTACTTC. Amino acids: CASRFAQGDYEQYF.

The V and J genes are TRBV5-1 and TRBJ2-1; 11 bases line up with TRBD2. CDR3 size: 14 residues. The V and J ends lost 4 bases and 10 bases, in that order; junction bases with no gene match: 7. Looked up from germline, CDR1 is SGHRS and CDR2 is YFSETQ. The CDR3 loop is CASSGGLAVGEQFF. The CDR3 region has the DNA TGCGCCAGCAGCGGGGGACTAGCGGTAGGGGAGCAGTTCTTC.

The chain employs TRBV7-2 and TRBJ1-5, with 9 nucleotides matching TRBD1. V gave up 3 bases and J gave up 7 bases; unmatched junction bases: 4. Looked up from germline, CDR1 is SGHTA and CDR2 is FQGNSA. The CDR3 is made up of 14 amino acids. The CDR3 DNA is TGTGCCAGCAGCTTCAGACAGGGGGACCAGCCCCAGCATTTT. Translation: CASSFRQGDQPQHF.

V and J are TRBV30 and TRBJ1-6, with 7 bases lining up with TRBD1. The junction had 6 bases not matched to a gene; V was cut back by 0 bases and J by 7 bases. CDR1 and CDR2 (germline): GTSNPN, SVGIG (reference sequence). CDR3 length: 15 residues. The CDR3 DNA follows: TGTGCCTGGAGTGTACCAGGAGGGGGCAATTCACCCCTCCACTTT. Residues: CAWSVPGGGNSPLHF.

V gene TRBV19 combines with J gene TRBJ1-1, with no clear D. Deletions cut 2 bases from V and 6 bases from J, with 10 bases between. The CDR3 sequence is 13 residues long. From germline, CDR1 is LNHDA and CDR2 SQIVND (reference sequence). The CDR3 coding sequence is TGTGCCAGTAGTATAACGGGGATCGCTGAAGCTTTCTTT. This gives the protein CASSITGIAEAFF.

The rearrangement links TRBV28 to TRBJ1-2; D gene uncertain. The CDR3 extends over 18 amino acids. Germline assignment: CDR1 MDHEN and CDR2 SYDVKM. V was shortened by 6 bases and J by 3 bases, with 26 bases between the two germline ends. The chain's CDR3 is CASSPTGITGRFDYGYTF. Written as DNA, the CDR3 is TGTGCCAGCAGCCCAACGGGAATCACGGGGAGATTCGACTATGGCTACACCTTC.

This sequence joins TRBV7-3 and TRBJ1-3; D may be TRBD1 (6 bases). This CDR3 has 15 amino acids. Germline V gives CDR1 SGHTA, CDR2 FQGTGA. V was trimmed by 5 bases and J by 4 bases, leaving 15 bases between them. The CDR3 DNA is TGTGCCAGCAGCACGGACAGCTCGCGGGGAAACACCATATATTTT. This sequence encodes CASSTDSSRGNTIYF. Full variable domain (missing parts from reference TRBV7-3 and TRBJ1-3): GAGVSQTPSNKVTEKGKYVELRCDPISGHTALYWYRQSLGQGPEFLIYFQGTGAADDSGLPNDRFFAVRPEGSVSTLKIQRTERGDSAVYLCASSTDSSRGNTIYFGEGSWLTVV.